Detailed here is one T cell receptor beta chain. Its target is not known. CDR1 LNHDA and CDR2 SQIVND come from the germline V gene (reference sequence). The CDR3 loop spans 15 amino acids. The ends were cut back, 4 bases at V and 4 bases at J, with 14 bases in the middle. Treatment meaning: oral pan-JAK inhibitor, 5-10 mg twice daily. Sorting of CD4+ and CD8+ T cells was performed on PBMCs. The entry originates in a study of CD8+ T cells in alopecia areata. Across the whole study: It was 6 to 18 months of tofacitinib, and then there were 6 months off drug.

General observations from the study: On tofacitinib, scalp clonality and expanded CD8+ clones among top 100 fell significantly.

Extraction and reverse transcription of RNA yielded cDNA as the sequencing template. Profiled with immunoSEQ multiplex PCR; TCRdb holds only in-frame clones, not every one. In the table there are a few hundred thousand clones, 50% to 70% of which are singletons. The chain joins TRBV19 to TRBJ2-1, with a possible D match to TRBD2 (5 bases). The TCR comes from a human donor with alopecia areata. The sequenced sample was CD4+ T cells sorted from blood, obtained at week 4, from a patient treated with tofacitinib. CDR3 region: CASSSPGEFYNEQFF. CDR3 bases: TGTGCCAGTAGTAGTCCCGGGGAATTTTACAATGAGCAGTTCTTC.